These 3 T cell receptor beta chains were sequenced from one sample in a study of OX40 agonist ivuxolimab in advanced cancers. Library creation used the immunoSEQ multiplex PCR assay. This is the immuneACCESS table as TCRdb keeps it, with only in-frame sequences that have V and J called. A part of the clones is gone; compared with another copy, unresolved V genes explain less than half, and the rest is unexplained. This sample comprises roughly 67,000 clones, 86% of them detected only once. Of the sample, approximately 0.72% falls within the top ten clones. Sequencing was performed on CD4+ or CD8+ T cells sorted from blood, taken in a trial of the OX40 agonist ivuxolimab. The receptors originated from an adult with an advanced solid tumor such as melanoma, head and neck, liver or kidney cancer.

The gene calls are TRBV7-8 and TRBJ2-7; D call uncertain. Trimming took 2 bases from V and 0 from J, leaving 20 bases between them. The germline gives CDR1 SGHVS, CDR2 FQNEAQ. The CDR3 is made up of 18 amino acids. CDR3 residues: CASSLILRAGASSYEQYF. The DNA of the CDR3 is TGTGCCAGCAGCTTAATACTTCGGGCAGGAGCCTCCTCCTACGAGCAGTACTTC.

This clone showed up just a few times. In nucleotides, the CDR3 is TGTGCCTGGAGTGGACAGGCAGATCAGCCCCAGCATTTT. It translates to CAWSGQADQPQHF. V is TRBV30 and J is TRBJ1-5; D is perhaps TRBD1 (6 bases). V was trimmed by 1 base and J by 5 bases, leaving 9 bases between them. The CDR3 contains 13 residues. The germline V gene has CDR1 GTSNPN and CDR2 SVGIG (reference sequence).

The CDR3 DNA follows: TGTGCCAGTAGCGACAGGGGAAAAAGGGGCTACACCTTC. This translates into CASSDRGKRGYTF. This chain connects TRBV19 to TRBJ1-2; 8 nucleotides match TRBD1. The J segment lost 8 bases and the V segment lost 6 bases, leaving 8 bases of the junction unmatched. This CDR3 region has 13 residues. CDR1 is LNHDA, CDR2 SQIVND, per germline (reference sequence).